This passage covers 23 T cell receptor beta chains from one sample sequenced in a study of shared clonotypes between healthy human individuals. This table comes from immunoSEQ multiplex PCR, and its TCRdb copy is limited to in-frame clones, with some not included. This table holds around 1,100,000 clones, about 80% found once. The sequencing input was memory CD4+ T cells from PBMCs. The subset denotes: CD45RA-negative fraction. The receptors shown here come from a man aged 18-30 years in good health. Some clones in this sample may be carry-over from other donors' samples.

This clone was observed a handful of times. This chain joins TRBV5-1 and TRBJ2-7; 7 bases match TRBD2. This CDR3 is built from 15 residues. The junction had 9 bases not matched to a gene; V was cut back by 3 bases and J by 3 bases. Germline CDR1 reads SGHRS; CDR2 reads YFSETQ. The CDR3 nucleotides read TGCGCCAGCAGCTCCTCAGCGGGAAATGTCTACGAGCAGTACTTC. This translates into CASSSSAGNVYEQYF.

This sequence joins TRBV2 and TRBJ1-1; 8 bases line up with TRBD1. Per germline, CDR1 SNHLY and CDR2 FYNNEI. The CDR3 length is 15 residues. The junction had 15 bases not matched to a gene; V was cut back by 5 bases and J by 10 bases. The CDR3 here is CASSTNLGGQARAFF. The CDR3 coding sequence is TGTGCCAGCAGTACCAACCTTGGGGGACAGGCGAGAGCTTTCTTT.

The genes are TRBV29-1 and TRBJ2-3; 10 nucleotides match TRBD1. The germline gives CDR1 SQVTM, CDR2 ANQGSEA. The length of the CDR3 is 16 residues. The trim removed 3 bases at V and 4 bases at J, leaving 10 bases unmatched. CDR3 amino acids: CSVDVGDRGMADTQYF. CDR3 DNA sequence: TGCAGCGTTGACGTAGGGGACAGGGGAATGGCAGATACGCAGTATTTT.

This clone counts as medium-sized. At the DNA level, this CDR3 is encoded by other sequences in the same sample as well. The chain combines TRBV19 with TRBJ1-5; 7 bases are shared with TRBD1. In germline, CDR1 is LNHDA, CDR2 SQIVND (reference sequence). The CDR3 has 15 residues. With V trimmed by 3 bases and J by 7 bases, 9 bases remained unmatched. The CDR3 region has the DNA TGTGCCAGTAGTATTAACAGGGCAGGGGGACAGCCCCAGCATTTT. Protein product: CASSINRAGGQPQHF.

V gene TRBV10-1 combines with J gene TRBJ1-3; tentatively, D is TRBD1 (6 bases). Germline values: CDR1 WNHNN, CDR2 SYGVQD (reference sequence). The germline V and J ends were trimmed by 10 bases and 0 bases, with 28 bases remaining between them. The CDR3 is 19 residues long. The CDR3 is CATSQSNYRARGSGNTIYF. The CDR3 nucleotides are TGCGCCACCTCACAATCGAATTACAGGGCAAGGGGCTCTGGAAACACCATATATTTT.

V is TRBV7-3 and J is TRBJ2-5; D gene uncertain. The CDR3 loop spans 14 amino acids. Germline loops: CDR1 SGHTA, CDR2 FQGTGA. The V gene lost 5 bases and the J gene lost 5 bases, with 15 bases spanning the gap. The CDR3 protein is CASSPYRRGETQYF. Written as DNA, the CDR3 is TGTGCCAGCAGCCCCTACCGACGTGGGGAGACCCAGTACTTC.

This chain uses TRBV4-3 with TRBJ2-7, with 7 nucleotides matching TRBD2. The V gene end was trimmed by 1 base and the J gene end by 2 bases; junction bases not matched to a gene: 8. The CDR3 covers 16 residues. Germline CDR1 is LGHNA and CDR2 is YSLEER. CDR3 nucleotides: TGCGCCAGCAGCCAAGGCTACGGGAGGTTCACCTACGAGCAGTACTTC. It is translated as CASSQGYGRFTYEQYF.

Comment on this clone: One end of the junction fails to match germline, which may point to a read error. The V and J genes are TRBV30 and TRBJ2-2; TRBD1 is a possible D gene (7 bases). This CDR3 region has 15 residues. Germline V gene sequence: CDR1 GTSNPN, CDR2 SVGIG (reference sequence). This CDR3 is CAWDPGTENTGGLFF. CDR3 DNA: TGTGCCTGGGATCCCGGGACAGAGAACACCGGGGGGCTGTTTTTT.

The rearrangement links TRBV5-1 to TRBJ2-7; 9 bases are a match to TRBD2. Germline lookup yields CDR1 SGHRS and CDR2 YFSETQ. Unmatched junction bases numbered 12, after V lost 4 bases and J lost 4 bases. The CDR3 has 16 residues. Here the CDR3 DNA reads TGCGCCAGCAGCGTGGGCTCCGCGGGAGGGCTGTACGAGCAGTACTTC. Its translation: CASSVGSAGGLYEQYF.

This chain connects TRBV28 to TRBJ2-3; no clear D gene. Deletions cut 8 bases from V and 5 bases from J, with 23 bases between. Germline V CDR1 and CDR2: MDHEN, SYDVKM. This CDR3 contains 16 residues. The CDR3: CASPAPGRPERDTQYF. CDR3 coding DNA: TGTGCCAGCCCCGCCCCCGGGCGACCTGAAAGAGATACGCAGTATTTT.

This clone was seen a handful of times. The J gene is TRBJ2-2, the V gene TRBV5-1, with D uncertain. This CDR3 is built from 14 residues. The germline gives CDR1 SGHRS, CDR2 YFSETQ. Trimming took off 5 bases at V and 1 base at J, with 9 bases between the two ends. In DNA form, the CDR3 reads TGCGCCAGCAGTCTGGCTATGAACACCGGGGAGCTGTTTTTT. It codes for CASSLAMNTGELFF.

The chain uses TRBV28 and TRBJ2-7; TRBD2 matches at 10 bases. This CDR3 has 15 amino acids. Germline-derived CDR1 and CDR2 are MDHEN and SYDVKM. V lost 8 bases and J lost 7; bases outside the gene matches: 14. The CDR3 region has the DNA TGTGCCAGCTGGGCAAGCGGGAGGGCCTCTGGAGAGCAGTACTTC. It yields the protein CASWASGRASGEQYF.

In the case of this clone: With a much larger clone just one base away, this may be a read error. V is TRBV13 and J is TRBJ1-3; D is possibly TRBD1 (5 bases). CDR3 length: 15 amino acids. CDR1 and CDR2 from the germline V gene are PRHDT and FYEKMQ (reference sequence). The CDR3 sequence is CACSPWQGSGNTIYF. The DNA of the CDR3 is TGTGCCTGCAGCCCTTGGCAGGGTTCTGGAAACACCATATATTTT. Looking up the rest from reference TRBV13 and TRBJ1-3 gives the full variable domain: AAGVIQSPRHLIKEKRETATLKCYPIPRHDTVYWYQQGPGQDPQFLISFYEKMQSDKGSIPDRFSAQQFSDYHSELNMSSLELGDSALYFCACSPWQGSGNTIYFGEGSWLTVV.

CDR3: CASSPQVGPQHF. CDR3 nucleotide sequence: TGTGCCAGCTCACCACAAGTGGGGCCCCAGCATTTT. The genes are TRBV18 and TRBJ1-5, with D unclear. Trimming stripped 1 base from V and 9 bases from J, with 7 bases between. The CDR3 runs to 12 residues. Germline V gives CDR1 KGHSH, CDR2 LQKENI.

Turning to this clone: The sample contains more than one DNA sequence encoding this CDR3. The CDR3 coding sequence is TGCGCCAGCAGCTTGGAGGGGAGGGAGACCCAGTACTTC. Its translation is CASSLEGRETQYF. The rearrangement uses TRBV5-1 and TRBJ2-5, with D tentatively TRBD2 (6 bases). The V gene lost 0 bases and the J gene lost 5 bases, with 8 bases spanning the gap. Per the germline V gene, CDR1 is SGHRS and CDR2 is YFSETQ. The length of the CDR3 is 13 residues. The full variable domain, in which reference TRBV5-1 and TRBJ2-5 provide the parts outside the CDR3, is KAGVTQTPRYLIKTRGQQVTLSCSPISGHRSVSWYQQTPGQGLQFLFEYFSETQRNKGNFPGRFSGRQFSNSRSEMNVSTLELGDSALYLCASSLEGRETQYFGPGTRLLVL.

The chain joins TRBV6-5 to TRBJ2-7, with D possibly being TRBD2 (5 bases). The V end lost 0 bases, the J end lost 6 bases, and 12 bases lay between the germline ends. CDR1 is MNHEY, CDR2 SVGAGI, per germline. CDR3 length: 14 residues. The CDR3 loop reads CASSYSSRATEQYF. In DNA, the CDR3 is TGTGCCAGCAGTTACTCATCGCGGGCGACCGAGCAGTACTTC.

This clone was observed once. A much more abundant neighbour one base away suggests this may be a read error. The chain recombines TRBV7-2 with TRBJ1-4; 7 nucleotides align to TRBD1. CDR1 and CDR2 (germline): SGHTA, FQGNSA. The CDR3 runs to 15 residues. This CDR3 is CASSSGGETNEKLVF. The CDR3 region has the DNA TGTGCCAGCAGCTCAGGGGGGGAAACTAATGAAAAACTGGTTTTT.

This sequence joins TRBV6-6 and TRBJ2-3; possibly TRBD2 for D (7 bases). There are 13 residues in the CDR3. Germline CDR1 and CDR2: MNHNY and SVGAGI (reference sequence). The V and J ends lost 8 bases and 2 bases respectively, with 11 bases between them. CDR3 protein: CASGGASTDTQYF. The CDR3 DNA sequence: TGTGCCAGCGGGGGGGCTTCCACAGATACGCAGTATTTT.

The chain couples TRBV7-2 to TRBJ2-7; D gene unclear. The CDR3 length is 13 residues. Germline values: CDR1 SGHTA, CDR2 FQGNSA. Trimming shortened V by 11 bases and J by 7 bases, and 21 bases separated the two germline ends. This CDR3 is CASGAQRLKEQYF. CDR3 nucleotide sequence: TGTGCCTCGGGCGCCCAGAGGCTGAAAGAGCAGTACTTC.

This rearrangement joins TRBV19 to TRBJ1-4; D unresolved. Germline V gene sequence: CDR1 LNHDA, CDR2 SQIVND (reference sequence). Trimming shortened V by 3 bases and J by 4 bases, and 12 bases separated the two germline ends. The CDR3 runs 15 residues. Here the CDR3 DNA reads TGTGCCAGTAGTATCCCCGACGGAAATAATGAAAAACTGTTTTTT. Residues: CASSIPDGNNEKLFF.

The CDR3 DNA is TGTGCCTGGAGTGTACAACGACCGAATCTTCTCTACGAGCAGTACTTC. Amino acids: CAWSVQRPNLLYEQYF. The chain couples TRBV30 to TRBJ2-7; D not resolved. Germline V CDR1 and CDR2: GTSNPN, SVGIG (reference sequence). The length of the CDR3 is 16 residues. The V and J ends lost 0 bases and 3 bases respectively, with 18 bases between them.

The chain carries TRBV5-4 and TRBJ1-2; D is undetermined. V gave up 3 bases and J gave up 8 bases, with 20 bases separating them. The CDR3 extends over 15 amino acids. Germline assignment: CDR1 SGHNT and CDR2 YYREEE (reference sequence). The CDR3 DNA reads TGTGCCAGCAGCTCTGCGGGTGTTTTGGCGCGAGGCTACACCTTC. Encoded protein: CASSSAGVLARGYTF.

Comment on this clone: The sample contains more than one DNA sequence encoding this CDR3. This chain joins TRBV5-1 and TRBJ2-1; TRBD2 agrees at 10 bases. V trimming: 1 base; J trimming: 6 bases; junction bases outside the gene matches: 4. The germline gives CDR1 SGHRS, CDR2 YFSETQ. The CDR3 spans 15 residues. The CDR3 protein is CASSLQLAGANEQFF. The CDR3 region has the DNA TGCGCCAGCAGCTTGCAGCTAGCGGGGGCCAATGAGCAGTTCTTC.